This TCR beta chain was captured by sequencing in a study of Graves' ophthalmopathy and Graves' hyperthyroidism (dated by TCRdb to 2017 to 2018). General notes on the study: Peripheral blood was collected at initial diagnosis, prior to any treatment. Following sampling, methimazole starting at 30 mg daily was administered to hyperthyroidism patients, and high-dose intravenous methylprednisolone was administered to ophthalmopathy patients. To explore V-J signatures that distinguish ophthalmopathy from hyperthyroidism, a discovery set of 95 to 100 patients was enrolled, made up of approximately 45 with ophthalmopathy and some 56 with stable hyperthyroidism. In roughly 6 hyperthyroidism patients, T-cell repertoires of thyroid tissue and blood were compared. In total, 135 blood samples were TCR-sequenced: 43 ophthalmopathy, roughly 77 hyperthyroidism and around 17 hyperthyroidism-to-ophthalmopathy patients. The independent validation cohort included about 20 hyperthyroidism patients plus 17 patients who later progressed from hyperthyroidism to ophthalmopathy. The study used signatures of the TCR beta repertoire to tell Graves' ophthalmopathy apart from Graves' hyperthyroidism and to predict which patients would progress to ophthalmopathy. General findings and caveats noted by the study authors: In cross-validation, the 13-signature model distinguished ophthalmopathy from stable hyperthyroidism with nearly 90% sensitivity and around 81% specificity, while in the test set the corresponding values were approximately 79% and 70%. Among expanded thyroid clonotypes with frequency above 0.001, most also showed up in blood, which suggests that blood repertoires may reflect the thyroid immune response. No statistical method was used to set the sample size in advance, and the investigators knew which group each participant was assigned to. In validation, the model predicted ophthalmopathy progression with about 70% sensitivity and approximately 72% specificity; eleven to twelve predicted patients were CT-confirmed with GO in a median of approximately 6.2 months.

Ophthalmopathy patients had moderately to severely active disease, Clinical Activity Score of at least 3, NOSPECS grade of at least 4, and disease duration under 3 months. Anyone with other autoimmune diseases, uncontrolled infections, pregnancy or lactation was excluded from the study. Diagnosis was based on clinical symptoms, serum thyroxine, TRAb, thyroid ultrasound and orbital computed tomography. Ficoll-Paque density gradient centrifugation was used to isolate PBMCs from about 9.4 ml of fresh peripheral blood. Total RNA was extracted with Trizol reagent and quality-checked on an Agilent 2100 Bioanalyzer. From its cysteine to its phenylalanine, the CDR3 spans 13 amino acids. Of the read, only the CDR3 DNA is kept; its 39 bases are in frame from base 1. Trimming leaves V shorter by 6 bases and J shorter by 3 bases, with the junction holding 5 bases beyond the gene matches. Based on the germline V gene (reference sequence), the CDR1 and CDR2 sequences are SGHKS and YYEKEE.

This clonotype was observed at least ten times. The target of this receptor is not known. Base qualities are not provided; no much larger clone lies one nucleotide away. For repertoire sequencing, the TCR beta CDR3 regions were amplified from RNA transcripts. HTBI primers and the Qiagen OneStep RT-PCR kit were used in a first-round RT-PCR, which was followed by a second-round multiplex PCR, size selection and purification. Sequencing of the libraries was carried out on an Illumina HiSeq2000 in paired-end mode with 100 bp reads. The authors processed their data as follows. SOAPnuke was used to process the reads, removing any read that contained adapters or uncalled bases, had a mean Phred below 15, or lacked an exact match to the constant primer or identifier. COPE v1.2.5 was used to merge the high-quality paired reads. Each unique nucleotide sequence was treated as a clonotype, and MiTCR v1.1 was used to align the clonotypes to the IMGT TRB V, D and J references. Only V-J combinations with frequency above 0.0001 were analysed, covering about 99% of repertoires. For each V-J combination, a TCR clonal expansion and chaos score was defined as the ratio of F50 clonal expansion to chaos observed in the TCRdist matrix. Welch's t-statistics and random forest were used to narrow the features down to more than 10 V-J combinations, which were then fed into a naive Bayes classifier. The Morisita-Horn index was used to measure how similar the thyroid and blood repertoires were. TCRdb handled the public reads itself, with Q25 trimming in fastp and clone calling in MiXCR, and kept productive beta chains. Entries are consolidated by CDR3 protein sequence, retaining the most common genes and DNA. These V and J calls are TCRdb output, not the study's own analysis. This sample lists approximately 640,000 distinct CDR3 sequences; about two fifths were detected once. The top ten clonotypes cover more than 2.5% of the sample.

Sample: peripheral blood. The TCR originated in an adult man with Graves' ophthalmopathy. The receptor chain draws on TRBV5-5 and TRBJ2-7; TRBD1 aligns with 8 central bases. The CDR3 has the sequence CASKPGGFYEQYF. In nucleotide form, the sequence is TGTGCCAGCAAACCAGGGGGCTTCTACGAGCAGTACTTC.